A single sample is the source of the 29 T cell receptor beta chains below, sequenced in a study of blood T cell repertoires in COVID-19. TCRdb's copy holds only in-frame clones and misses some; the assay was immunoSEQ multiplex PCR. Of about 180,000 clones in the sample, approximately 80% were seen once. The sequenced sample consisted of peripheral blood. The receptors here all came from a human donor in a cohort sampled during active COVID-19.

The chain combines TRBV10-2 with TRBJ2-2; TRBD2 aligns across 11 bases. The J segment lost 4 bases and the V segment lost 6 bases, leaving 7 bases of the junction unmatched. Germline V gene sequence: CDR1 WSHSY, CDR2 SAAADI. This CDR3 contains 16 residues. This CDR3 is CASSSYGTSGTGELFF. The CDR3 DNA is TGCGCCAGCAGCTCCTACGGGACTAGCGGCACCGGGGAGCTGTTTTTT.

CDR3 protein: CASSYSGSGNYGYTF. The CDR3 region has the DNA TGTGCCAGCAGTTACTCGGGCAGCGGAAACTATGGCTACACCTTC. The chain is built from TRBV6-5 and TRBJ1-2; D remains ambiguous. CDR1 MNHEY and CDR2 SVGAGI come from the germline V gene. This CDR3 is built from 15 residues. V lost 0 bases and J 2 bases, leaving 10 bases between the germline ends.

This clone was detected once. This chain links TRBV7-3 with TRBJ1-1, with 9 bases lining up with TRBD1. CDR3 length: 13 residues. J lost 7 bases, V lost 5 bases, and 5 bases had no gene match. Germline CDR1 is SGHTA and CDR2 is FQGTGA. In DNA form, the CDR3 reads TGTGCCAGCAGCCCCCGGACAGGGGTTGAAGCTTTCTTT. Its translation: CASSPRTGVEAFF.

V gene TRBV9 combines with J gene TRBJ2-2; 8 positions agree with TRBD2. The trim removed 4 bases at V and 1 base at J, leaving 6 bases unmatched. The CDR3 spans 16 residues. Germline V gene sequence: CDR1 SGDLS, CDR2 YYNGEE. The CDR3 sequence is CASSTGGGQNTGELFF. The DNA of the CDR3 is TGTGCCAGCAGCACCGGGGGGGGACAGAACACCGGGGAGCTGTTTTTT.

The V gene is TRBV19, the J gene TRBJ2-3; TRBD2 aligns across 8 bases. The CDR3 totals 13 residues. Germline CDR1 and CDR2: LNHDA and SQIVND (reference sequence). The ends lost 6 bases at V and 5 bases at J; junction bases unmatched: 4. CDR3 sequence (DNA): TGTGCCAGTAGCGGGGGGGCGGGAGATACGCAGTATTTT. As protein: CASSGGAGDTQYF.

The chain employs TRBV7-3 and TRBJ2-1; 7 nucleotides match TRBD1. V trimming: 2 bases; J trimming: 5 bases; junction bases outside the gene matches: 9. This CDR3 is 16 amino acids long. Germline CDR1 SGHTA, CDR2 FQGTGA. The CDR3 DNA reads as TGTGCCAGCAGCTTATTACCGGGACAGACGAACAATGAGCAGTTCTTC. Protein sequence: CASSLLPGQTNNEQFF. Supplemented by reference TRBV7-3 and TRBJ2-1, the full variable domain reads GAGVSQTPSNKVTEKGKYVELRCDPISGHTALYWYRQSLGQGPEFLIYFQGTGAADDSGLPNDRFFAVRPEGSVSTLKIQRTERGDSAVYLCASSLLPGQTNNEQFFGPGTRLTVL.

CDR3 residues: CASSRRDRDYEQFF. In nucleotides, the CDR3 is TGTGCCAGCAGCCGCCGGGACAGGGATTATGAGCAGTTCTTC. This chain connects TRBV7-9 to TRBJ2-1; 9 bases map to TRBD1. The ends lost 5 bases at V and 8 bases at J; junction bases unmatched: 7. The CDR3 is made up of 14 amino acids. The V gene's germline CDR1 is SEHNR and CDR2 FQNEAQ (reference sequence). Filled out from reference TRBV7-9 and TRBJ2-1, the complete variable domain reads DTGVSQNPRHKITKRGQNVTFRCDPISEHNRLYWYRQTLGQGPEFLTYFQNEAQLEKSRLLSDRFSAERPKGSFSTLEIQRTEQGDSAMYLCASSRRDRDYEQFFGPGTRLTVL.

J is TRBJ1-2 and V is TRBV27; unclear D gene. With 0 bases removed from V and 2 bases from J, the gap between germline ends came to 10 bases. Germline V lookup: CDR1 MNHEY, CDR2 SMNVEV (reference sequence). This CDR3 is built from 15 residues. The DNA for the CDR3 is TGTGCCAGCAGTTTATCACCCGGAGGGAACTATGGCTACACCTTC. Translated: CASSLSPGGNYGYTF.

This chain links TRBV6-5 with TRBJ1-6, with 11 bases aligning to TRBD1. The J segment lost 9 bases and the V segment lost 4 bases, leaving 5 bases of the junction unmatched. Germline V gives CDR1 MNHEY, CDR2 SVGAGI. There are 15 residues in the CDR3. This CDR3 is CASSSGQGVASPLHF. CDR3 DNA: TGTGCCAGCAGTTCGGGACAGGGGGTAGCTTCACCCCTCCACTTT.

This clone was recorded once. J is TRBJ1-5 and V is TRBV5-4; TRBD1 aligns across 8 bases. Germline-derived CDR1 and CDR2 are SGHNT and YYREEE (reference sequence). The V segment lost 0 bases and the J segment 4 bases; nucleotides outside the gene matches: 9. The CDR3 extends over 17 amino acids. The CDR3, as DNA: TGTGCCAGCAGCTTGGGACCGGGACAGGATACGAATCAGCCCCAGCATTTT. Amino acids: CASSLGPGQDTNQPQHF.

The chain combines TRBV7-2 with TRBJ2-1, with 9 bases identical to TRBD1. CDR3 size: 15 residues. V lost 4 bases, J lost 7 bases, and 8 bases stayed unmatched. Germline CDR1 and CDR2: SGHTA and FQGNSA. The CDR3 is CASSYTGGFQNEQFF. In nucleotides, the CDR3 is TGTGCCAGCAGCTATACAGGGGGCTTTCAGAATGAGCAGTTCTTC.

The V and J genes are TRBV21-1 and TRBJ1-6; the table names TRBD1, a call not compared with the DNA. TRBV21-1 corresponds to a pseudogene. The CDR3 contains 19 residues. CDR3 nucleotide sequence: TGTGCCAGCAGCAAAGGGGGGGACAGCACTAGAAGGGACGGTTCACCCCTCCACTTT. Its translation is CASSKGGDSTRRDGSPLHF.

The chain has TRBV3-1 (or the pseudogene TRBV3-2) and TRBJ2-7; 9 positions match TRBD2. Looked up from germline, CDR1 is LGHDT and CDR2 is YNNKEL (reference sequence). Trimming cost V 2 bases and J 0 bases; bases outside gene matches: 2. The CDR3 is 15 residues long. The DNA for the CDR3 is TGTGCCAGCAGCCAAATACTAGCGGGCTCCTACGAGCAGTACTTC. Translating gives CASSQILAGSYEQYF.

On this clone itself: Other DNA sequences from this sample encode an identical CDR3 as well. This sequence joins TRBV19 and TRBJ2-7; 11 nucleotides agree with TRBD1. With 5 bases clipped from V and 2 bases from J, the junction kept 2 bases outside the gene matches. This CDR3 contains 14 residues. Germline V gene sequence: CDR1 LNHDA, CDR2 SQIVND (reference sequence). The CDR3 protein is CASSLGQGAYEQYF. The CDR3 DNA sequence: TGTGCCAGTAGTTTGGGACAGGGGGCCTACGAGCAGTACTTC.

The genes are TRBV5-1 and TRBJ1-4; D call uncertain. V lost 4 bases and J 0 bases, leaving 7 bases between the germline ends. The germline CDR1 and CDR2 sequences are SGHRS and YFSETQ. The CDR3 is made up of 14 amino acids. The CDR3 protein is CASSPVATNEKLFF. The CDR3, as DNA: TGCGCCAGCAGCCCAGTTGCAACTAATGAAAAACTGTTTTTT. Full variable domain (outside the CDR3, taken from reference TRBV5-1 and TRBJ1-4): KAGVTQTPRYLIKTRGQQVTLSCSPISGHRSVSWYQQTPGQGLQFLFEYFSETQRNKGNFPGRFSGRQFSNSRSEMNVSTLELGDSALYLCASSPVATNEKLFFGSGTQLSVL.

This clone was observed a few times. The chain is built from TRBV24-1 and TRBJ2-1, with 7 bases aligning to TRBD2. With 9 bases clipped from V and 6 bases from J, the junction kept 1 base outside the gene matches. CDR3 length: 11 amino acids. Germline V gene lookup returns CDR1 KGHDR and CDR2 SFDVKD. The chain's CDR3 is CATRGGNEQFF. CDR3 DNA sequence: TGTGCCACCCGCGGGGGCAATGAGCAGTTCTTC.

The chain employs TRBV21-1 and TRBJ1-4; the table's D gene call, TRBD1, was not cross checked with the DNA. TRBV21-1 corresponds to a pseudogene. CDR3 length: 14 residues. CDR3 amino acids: CASPPGHIFEKLFF. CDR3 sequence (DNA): TGTGCCAGCCCCCCGGGACACATATTTGAAAAACTGTTTTTT.

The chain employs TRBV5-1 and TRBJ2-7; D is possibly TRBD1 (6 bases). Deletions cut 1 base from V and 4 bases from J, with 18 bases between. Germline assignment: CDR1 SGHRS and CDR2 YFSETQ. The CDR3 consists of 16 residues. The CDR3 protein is CASSLSWSGQPYEQYF. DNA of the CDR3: TGCGCCAGCAGCTTGAGTTGGTCGGGACAACCTTACGAGCAGTACTTC.

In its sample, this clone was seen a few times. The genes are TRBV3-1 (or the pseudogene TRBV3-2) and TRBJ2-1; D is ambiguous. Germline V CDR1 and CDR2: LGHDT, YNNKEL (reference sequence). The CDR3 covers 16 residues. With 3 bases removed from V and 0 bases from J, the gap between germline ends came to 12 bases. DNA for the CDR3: TGTGCCAGCAGCCAGTCTACAGTCAGCTCCTACAATGAGCAGTTCTTC. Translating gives CASSQSTVSSYNEQFF.

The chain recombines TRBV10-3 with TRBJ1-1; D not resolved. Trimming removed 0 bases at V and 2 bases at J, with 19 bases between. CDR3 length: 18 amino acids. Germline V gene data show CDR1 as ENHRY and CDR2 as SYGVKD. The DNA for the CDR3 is TGTGCCATCAGTGAGTCTAGCAGTCTCCCTCGATCAAACACTGAAGCTTTCTTT. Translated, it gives CAISESSSLPRSNTEAFF.

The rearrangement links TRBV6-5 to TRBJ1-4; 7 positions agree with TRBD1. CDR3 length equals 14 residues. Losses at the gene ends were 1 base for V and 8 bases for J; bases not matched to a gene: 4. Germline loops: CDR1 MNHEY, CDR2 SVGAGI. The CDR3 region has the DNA TGTGCCAGCAGTTACTTCGGACAGGCCGAAAAACTGTTTTTT. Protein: CASSYFGQAEKLFF.

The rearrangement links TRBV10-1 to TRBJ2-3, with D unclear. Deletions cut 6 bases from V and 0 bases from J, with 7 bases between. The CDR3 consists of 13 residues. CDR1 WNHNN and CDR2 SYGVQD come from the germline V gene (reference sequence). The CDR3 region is CASSKTSTDTQYF. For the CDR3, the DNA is TGCGCCAGCAGCAAGACTAGCACAGATACGCAGTATTTT.

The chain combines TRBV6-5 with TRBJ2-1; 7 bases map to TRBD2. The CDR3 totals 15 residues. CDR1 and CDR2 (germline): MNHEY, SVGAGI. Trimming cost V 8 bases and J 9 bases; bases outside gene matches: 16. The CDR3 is CASVSDLGGRGEQFF. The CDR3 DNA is TGTGCCAGCGTCTCCGATTTGGGGGGGAGGGGTGAGCAGTTCTTC.

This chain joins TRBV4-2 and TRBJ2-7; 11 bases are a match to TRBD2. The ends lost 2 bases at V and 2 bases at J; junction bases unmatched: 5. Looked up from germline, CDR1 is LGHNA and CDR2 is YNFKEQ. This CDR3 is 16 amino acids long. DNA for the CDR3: TGTGCCAGCAGCCAAACCGGGACTAGCGGCACCTACGAGCAGTACTTC. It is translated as CASSQTGTSGTYEQYF.

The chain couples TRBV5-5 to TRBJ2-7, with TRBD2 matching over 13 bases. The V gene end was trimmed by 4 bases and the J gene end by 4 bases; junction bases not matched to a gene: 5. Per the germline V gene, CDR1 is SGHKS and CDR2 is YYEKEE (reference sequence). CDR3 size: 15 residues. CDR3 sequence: CASSPGTSGKYEQYF. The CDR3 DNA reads TGTGCCAGCAGCCCGGGGACTAGCGGGAAGTACGAGCAGTACTTC.

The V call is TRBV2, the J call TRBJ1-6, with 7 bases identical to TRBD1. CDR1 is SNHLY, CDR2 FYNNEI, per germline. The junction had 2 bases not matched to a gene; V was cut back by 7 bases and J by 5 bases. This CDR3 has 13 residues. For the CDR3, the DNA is TGTGCCAGCAACAGGGGAGATAATTCACCCCTCCACTTT. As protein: CASNRGDNSPLHF.

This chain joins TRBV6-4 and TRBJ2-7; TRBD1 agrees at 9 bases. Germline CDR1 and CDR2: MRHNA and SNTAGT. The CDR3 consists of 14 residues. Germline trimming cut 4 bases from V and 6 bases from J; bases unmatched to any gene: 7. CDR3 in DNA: TGTGCCAGCAGTGTGGACAGGGGATCGGCCGAGCAGTACTTC. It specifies CASSVDRGSAEQYF.

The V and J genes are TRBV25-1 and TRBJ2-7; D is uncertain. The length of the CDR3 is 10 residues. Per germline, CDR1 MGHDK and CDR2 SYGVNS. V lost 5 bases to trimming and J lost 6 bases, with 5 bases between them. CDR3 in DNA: TGTGCCAGCAGTTCCCGCGAGCAGTACTTC. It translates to CASSSREQYF.

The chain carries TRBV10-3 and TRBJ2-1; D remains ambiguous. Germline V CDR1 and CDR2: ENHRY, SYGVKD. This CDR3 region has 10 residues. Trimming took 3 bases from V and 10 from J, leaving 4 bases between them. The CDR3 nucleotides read TGTGCCATCAGTGACCGGGAGCAGTTCTTC. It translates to CAISDREQFF.